The 4 T cell receptor beta chains listed next were all sequenced from one sample in a study of immune characteristics of hereditary and idiopathic chronic pancreatitis. The pancreas tissue came from patients undergoing total pancreatectomy with islet autotransplantation. Sequencing used immunoSEQ multiplex PCR; TCRdb keeps in-frame clones, though not all of them. The data hold around 10,000 clones, with about four fifths observed a single time. The specimen sequenced was pancreas tissue with idiopathic chronic pancreatitis. The receptor source for this set is a human donor with chronic pancreatitis.

This rearrangement joins TRBV7-2 to TRBJ1-2; TRBD1 matches at 8 bases. The V gene's germline CDR1 is SGHTA and CDR2 FQGNSA. J was trimmed by 8 bases and V by 1 base; bases with no gene match: 6. The CDR3 extends over 14 amino acids. This CDR3 is CASSLVQGARGYTF. The CDR3 bases are TGTGCCAGCAGCTTAGTCCAGGGGGCGCGGGGCTACACCTTC.

This clone was seen only once. The chain couples TRBV25-1 to TRBJ1-2; no clear D. CDR1 MGHDK and CDR2 SYGVNS come from the germline V gene. V lost 3 bases to trimming and J lost 2 bases, with 10 bases between them. The CDR3 length is 14 residues. The CDR3 spells CASSDIGENYGYTF. The CDR3 region has the DNA TGTGCCAGCAGTGACATCGGTGAGAACTATGGCTACACCTTC.

The V and J genes are TRBV2 and TRBJ2-3; 9 bases fit TRBD2. There are 18 residues in the CDR3. The trim removed 5 bases at V and 4 bases at J, leaving 16 bases unmatched. The germline CDR1 and CDR2 sequences are SNHLY and FYNNEI. The CDR3 reads CASSKHTGTSLLADTQYF. The DNA for the CDR3 is TGTGCCAGCAGTAAACATACCGGGACTAGCCTCCTCGCAGATACGCAGTATTTT.

The V gene is TRBV5-1, the J gene TRBJ2-2; tentative D call: TRBD1 (6 bases). V was cut by 0 bases and J by 5 bases, with 11 bases left in between. This CDR3 has 15 amino acids. Germline V CDR1 and CDR2: SGHRS, YFSETQ. CDR3 DNA sequence: TGCGCCAGCAGCTTGGCACAGGGAGCGACCGGGGAGCTGTTTTTT. Residues: CASSLAQGATGELFF.